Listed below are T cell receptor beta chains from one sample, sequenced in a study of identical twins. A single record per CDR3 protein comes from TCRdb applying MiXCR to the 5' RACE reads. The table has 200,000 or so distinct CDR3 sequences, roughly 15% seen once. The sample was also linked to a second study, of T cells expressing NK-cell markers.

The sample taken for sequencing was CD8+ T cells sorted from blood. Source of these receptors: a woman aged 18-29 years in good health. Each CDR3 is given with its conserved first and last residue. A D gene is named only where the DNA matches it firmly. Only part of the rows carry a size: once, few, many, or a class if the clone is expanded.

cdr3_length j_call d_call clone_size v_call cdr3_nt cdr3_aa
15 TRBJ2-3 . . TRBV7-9 TGTGCCAGCAGCCCCTCGATGTCCTTCACAGATACGCAGTATTTT CASSPSMSFTDTQYF
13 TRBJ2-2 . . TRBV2 TGTGCCAGCCGCTATTCGAACACCGGGGAGCTGTTTTTT CASRYSNTGELFF
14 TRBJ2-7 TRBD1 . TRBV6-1 TGTGCCAGCAGTCTCGGGACAGGGGGCCACGAGCAGTACTTC CASSLGTGGHEQYF
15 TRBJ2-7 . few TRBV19 TGTGCCAGTACGGAAACCGGGACACTCTCCTACGAGCAGTACTTC CASTETGTLSYEQYF
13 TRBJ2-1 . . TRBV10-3 TGTGCCATCAGTGAAGAGTATCACAATGAGCAGTTCTTC CAISEEYHNEQFF
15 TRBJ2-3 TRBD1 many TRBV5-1 TGCGCCAGCGGGCAGACAGGGGGCGATTATGATACGCAGTATTTT CASGQTGGDYDTQYF
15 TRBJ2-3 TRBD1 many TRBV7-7 TGTGCTAGCAGCAACGGACAGGGGGTCATTGATACGCAGTATTTT CASSNGQGVIDTQYF
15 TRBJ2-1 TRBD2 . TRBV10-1 TGCGCCAGCAGTGCTGCGGGAGAGGCCTACAATGAGCAGTTCTTC CASSAAGEAYNEQFF
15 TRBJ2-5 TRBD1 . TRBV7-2 TGTGCCAGCAGCCCAGGGACAGCTTACCAAGAGACCCAGTACTTC CASSPGTAYQETQYF
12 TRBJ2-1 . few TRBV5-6 TGTGCCAGCAGCTGGGGGAACAATGAGCAGTTCTTC CASSWGNNEQFF
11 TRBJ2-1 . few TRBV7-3 TGTGCCAGCAGCTACGACAGTGAGCAGTTCTTC CASSYDSEQFF
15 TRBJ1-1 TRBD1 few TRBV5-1 TGCGCCAGCAGTAGGACAGGGCAAATGAACACTGAAGCTTTCTTT CASSRTGQMNTEAFF
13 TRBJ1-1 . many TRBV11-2 TGTGCCAGCAGCCGCCCGCGGAACACTGAAGCTTTCTTT CASSRPRNTEAFF
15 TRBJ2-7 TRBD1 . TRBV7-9 TGTGCCAGCACCGAGGGGCAGGGGGAAAGAAACGAGCAGTACTTC CASTEGQGERNEQYF
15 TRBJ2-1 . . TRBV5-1 TGCGCCAGCAGCTTTACAGGAGGATCCTACAATGAGCAGTTCTTC CASSFTGGSYNEQFF
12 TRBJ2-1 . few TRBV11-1 TGTGCCAGCAGCGCAGGGTTCAATGAGCAGTTCTTC CASSAGFNEQFF
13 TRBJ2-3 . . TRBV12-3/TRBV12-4 TGTGCCAGCAGTTTTGGGGTCCCAGATACGCAGTATTTT CASSFGVPDTQYF
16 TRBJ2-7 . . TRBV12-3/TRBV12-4 TGTGCCAGCAGTCCCCGGCTGAAGGGGATGGTCTGGGAGCAGTACTTC CASSPRLKGMVWEQYF
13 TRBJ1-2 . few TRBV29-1 TGCAGCGTTGACCGGGGACCCTCGAGGGGCTACACCTTC CSVDRGPSRGYTF
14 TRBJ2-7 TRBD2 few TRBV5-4 TGTGCCAGCAACCCAGCGGGGATTTTCTACGAGCAGTACTTC CASNPAGIFYEQYF
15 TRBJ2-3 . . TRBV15 TGTGCCACCAGCAGAGATATGGGGGTCACAGATACGCAGTATTTT CATSRDMGVTDTQYF
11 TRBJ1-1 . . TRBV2 TGTGCCCTAAGTAGGAACACTGAAGCTTTCTTT CALSRNTEAFF
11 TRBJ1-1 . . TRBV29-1 TGCAGCGTTGAAGTTCTCACTGAAGCTTTCTTT CSVEVLTEAFF
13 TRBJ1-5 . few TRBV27 TGTGCCAGCAGTTTAGGGTGGGGAGAGGCCCAGCATTTT CASSLGWGEAQHF
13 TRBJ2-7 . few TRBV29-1 TGCAGCGTTGTGCAGGGGGGTAGAGGGGAGCAGTACTTC CSVVQGGRGEQYF
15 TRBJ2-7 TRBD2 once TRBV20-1 TGCAGTGCTAGAATACTAGCGGGAGTGTCCCTCGAGCAGTACTTC CSARILAGVSLEQYF
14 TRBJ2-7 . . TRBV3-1 TGTGCCGTACAACCGGGACACGGATCTTACGAGCAGTACTTC CAVQPGHGSYEQYF
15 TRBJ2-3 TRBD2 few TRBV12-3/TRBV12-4 TGTGCCAGCAGTTTACTAGCGGGACGCACAGATACGCAGTATTTT CASSLLAGRTDTQYF
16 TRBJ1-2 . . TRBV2 TGTGCCACCCTGAAGGGGATACAGGTCGCCGGTTATGGCTACACCTTC CATLKGIQVAGYGYTF
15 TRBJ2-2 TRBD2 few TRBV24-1 TGTGCCACCAGTGACGGGAGGGCCGGCACCGGGGAGCTGTTTTTT CATSDGRAGTGELFF
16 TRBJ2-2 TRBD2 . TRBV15 TGTGCCACCAGCAGAGGACTAGCGGGAGTAGCCGGGGAGCTGTTTTTT CATSRGLAGVAGELFF
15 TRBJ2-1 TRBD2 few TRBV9 TGTGCCAGCGACGGGGGGTTAGTCCCCCACAATGAGCAGTTCTTC CASDGGLVPHNEQFF
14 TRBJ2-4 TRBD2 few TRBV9 TGTGCCAGCAGCCCTGGGGGGGGCAAAAACATTCAGTACTTC CASSPGGGKNIQYF
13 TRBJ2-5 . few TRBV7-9 TGTGCCAGCAGTCCACCAAGGGCAGAGACCCAGTACTTC CASSPPRAETQYF
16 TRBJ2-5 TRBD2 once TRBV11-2 TGTGCCAGCAGCAACCCGACTAGCGGGGACGGGCGGACCCAGTACTTC CASSNPTSGDGRTQYF
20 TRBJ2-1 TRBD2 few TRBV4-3 TGCGCCAGCAGCCAAGATGGGGCCAGCGGGATGCCGAGCTCCTACAATGAGCAGTTCTTC CASSQDGASGMPSSYNEQFF
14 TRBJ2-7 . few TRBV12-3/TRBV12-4 TGTGCCAGCAGCGGACCCCAGGGGAACTACGAGCAGTACTTC CASSGPQGNYEQYF